Detailed here is one T cell receptor (beta chain). These data originate in a study of blood T cell repertoires in COVID-19. About the study: Sources were T cells, B-cell-depleted T cells, or PBMCs; the material itself was cDNA or gDNA.

The CDR3 runs to 16 residues. Germline assignment: CDR1 MDHEN and CDR2 SYDVKM. Unmatched junction bases numbered 7, after V lost 5 bases and J lost 4 bases. Only in-frame clones appear in the TCRdb table, and some are missing; sequencing was by immunoSEQ multiplex PCR. The sample yields about 300,000 clones, approximately 86% seen once. The sequencing sample was made of PBMCs or T cells enriched from blood (not recorded which). The rearrangement joins TRBV28 to TRBJ2-7; 14 bases are a match to TRBD2. The source is a woman aged 18-29 years who had recovered from COVID-19. CDR3 loop: CASSPRTSGRWYEQYF. CDR3 nucleotide sequence: TGTGCCAGCAGTCCCCGGACTAGCGGGAGGTGGTACGAGCAGTACTTC.